The sequence of this T cell receptor beta chain was determined in a study of PD-L1 blockade in urothelial cancer. In the study overall: Treatment start was followed by blood analysis at 3 weeks (second dose) and again at 6 weeks.

Synthetic templates analogous to TCR were spiked into all PCRs individually. TCRdb's copy holds only in-frame clones and misses some; the assay was immunoSEQ multiplex PCR. The sample gives about 51,000 clones, around 89% of which show up once; under 2.5% is in the top ten. Time point reported: peripheral blood 6 weeks after treatment start. The TCR originated in a man aged 60 to 69 with urothelial cancer. The material was PBMCs, obtained around atezolizumab (anti-PD-L1) treatment.

CDR3 coding DNA: TGTGCCAGCAGCCCTGCTGGACAGCAAATGAACACTGAAGCTTTCTTT. Protein: CASSPAGQQMNTEAFF. This chain joins TRBV5-4 and TRBJ1-1; TRBD1 is a possible D gene (6 bases). The CDR3 loop spans 16 amino acids. Germline assignment: CDR1 SGHNT and CDR2 YYREEE (reference sequence). Trimming removed 4 bases from V and 0 bases from J, with 16 bases in between.